Shown below are 12 T cell receptor beta chains from a single sample sequenced in a study of T-cell memory formation after mild COVID-19. TCRdb reprocessed the 5' RACE reads via MiXCR and lists one record per CDR3 protein. This table has roughly 300,000 distinct CDR3 sequences, roughly 15% appearing once. Sequenced: PBMCs or a T cell subset sorted from them (not recorded which). The receptors shown here come from a young man who had mild COVID-19 (a few samples of this study predate the infection). Cell type and time point are not known.

There are a few counts of this clonotype. This chain links TRBV12-3 or TRBV12-4 with TRBJ2-1; TRBD1 agrees at 9 bases. The CDR3 has 16 residues. Unmatched junction bases numbered 3, after V lost 1 base and J lost 2 bases. CDR3 nucleotide sequence: TGTGCCAGCAGTTTAGAGGGACAGGGAGCCTACAATGAGCAGTTCTTC. It yields the protein CASSLEGQGAYNEQFF.

The rearrangement joins TRBV6-5 to TRBJ2-5; D tentatively reads TRBD1 or TRBD2 (6 bases each). The germline V gene has CDR1 MNHEY and CDR2 SVGAGI. The CDR3 length is 15 residues. Trimming removed 7 bases at V and 5 bases at J, with 20 bases between. The CDR3 region is CASTTGAGPYETQYF. CDR3 bases: TGTGCCAGCACCACGGGGGCAGGACCTTACGAGACCCAGTACTTC.

This rearrangement joins TRBV7-2 to TRBJ2-1; 7 nucleotides agree with TRBD2. The length of the CDR3 is 15 residues. Germline lookup yields CDR1 SGHTA and CDR2 FQGNSA. The V gene end was trimmed by 4 bases and the J gene end by 4 bases; junction bases not matched to a gene: 7. The CDR3 DNA reads as TGTGCCAGCAGCTGGTCGGGGGGTCTGTACAATGAGCAGTTCTTC. Translation: CASSWSGGLYNEQFF.

The V gene is TRBV12-3 or TRBV12-4, the J gene TRBJ1-2; 7 nucleotides match TRBD1. CDR3 length: 16 amino acids. The V and J ends lost 6 bases and 6 bases, in that order; junction bases with no gene match: 16. The CDR3 loop reads CASRDLSRGRVNGYTF. In nucleotides, the CDR3 is TGTGCCAGCAGAGACCTCTCCAGGGGGAGAGTTAATGGCTACACCTTC.

The chain couples TRBV5-1 to TRBJ1-6; D is ambiguous. The CDR3 contains 14 residues. V lost 2 bases, J lost 13 bases, and 16 bases lay in between. CDR1 is SGHRS and CDR2 is YFSETQ in the germline V gene. As DNA, the CDR3 is TGCGCCAGCAGCTTCTGGGGAGGCGAGTCGCCCCTCCACTTT. Encoded protein: CASSFWGGESPLHF. Full variable domain (rest looked up from reference TRBV5-1 and TRBJ1-6): KAGVTQTPRYLIKTRGQQVTLSCSPISGHRSVSWYQQTPGQGLQFLFEYFSETQRNKGNFPGRFSGRQFSNSRSEMNVSTLELGDSALYLCASSFWGGESPLHFGNGTRLTVT.

The chain is built from TRBV24-1 and TRBJ2-4; TRBD1 agrees at 9 bases. From germline, CDR1 is KGHDR and CDR2 SFDVKD. The CDR3 spans 15 residues. The junction had 8 bases not matched to a gene; V was cut back by 4 bases and J by 8 bases. The CDR3 DNA reads TGTGCCACCAGTGACCCGGGACAGGGCGGGGACATTCAGTACTTC. Translating gives CATSDPGQGGDIQYF.

This clonotype showed up many times. The rearrangement joins TRBV7-2 to TRBJ2-7; D remains unclear. This CDR3 region has 11 residues. V dropped 2 bases and J dropped 3 bases, with 2 bases sitting between them. Germline CDR1 SGHTA, CDR2 FQGNSA. CDR3 in amino acids: CASSLYYEQYF. The CDR3 DNA reads TGTGCCAGCAGCTTATACTACGAGCAGTACTTC.

This clonotype was recorded a few times. This chain connects TRBV4-1 to TRBJ1-1, with D possibly matching TRBD1 (5 bases). CDR3 size: 15 residues. V was pared by 3 bases and J by 3 bases, with 14 bases between. CDR1 is MGHRA and CDR2 is YSYEKL in the germline V gene. This CDR3 is CASSHPLRGDTEAFF. The CDR3 nucleotides are TGCGCCAGCAGCCACCCCCTGAGGGGCGACACTGAAGCTTTCTTT.

This chain links TRBV5-4 with TRBJ2-6; possibly TRBD1 for D (6 bases). The V end was cut by 4 bases, the J end by 0 bases, with 17 bases between. CDR1 and CDR2 (germline): SGHNT, YYREEE (reference sequence). The CDR3 totals 18 residues. CDR3 DNA: TGTGCCAGCAGCACGGACAGAATCATGTCCTCTGGGGCCAACGTCCTGACTTTC. Amino acid sequence: CASSTDRIMSSGANVLTF.

The rearrangement joins TRBV4-1 to TRBJ2-1; tentative D call: TRBD2 (6 bases). V was shortened by 1 base and J by 6 bases, with 19 bases between the two germline ends. The CDR3 extends over 17 amino acids. Germline CDR1 reads MGHRA; CDR2 reads YSYEKL. The CDR3 loop is CASSQVSRTTTPNEQFF. The CDR3 region has the DNA TGCGCCAGCAGCCAAGTTTCTAGGACTACGACCCCCAATGAGCAGTTCTTC.

A few counts support this clonotype. The chain joins TRBV19 to TRBJ1-2; possibly TRBD1 for D (5 bases). Germline lookup yields CDR1 LNHDA and CDR2 SQIVND (reference sequence). V lost 6 bases to trimming and J lost 6 bases, with 11 bases between them. CDR3 length: 12 amino acids. Here the CDR3 DNA reads TGTGCCAGTAGAGAGGGGTTGGATGGCTACACCTTC. Its protein is CASREGLDGYTF.

In DNA, the CDR3 is TGTGCCAGCAGCTTGAATAGCGGGGGGACATATGAGCAGTTCTTC. As protein: CASSLNSGGTYEQFF. This chain links TRBV7-2 with TRBJ2-1; 10 bases line up with TRBD2. Trimming at V came to 3 bases and at J to 8 bases, leaving 7 bases not matched to a gene. Germline V gene data show CDR1 as SGHTA and CDR2 as FQGNSA. CDR3 length: 15 amino acids.